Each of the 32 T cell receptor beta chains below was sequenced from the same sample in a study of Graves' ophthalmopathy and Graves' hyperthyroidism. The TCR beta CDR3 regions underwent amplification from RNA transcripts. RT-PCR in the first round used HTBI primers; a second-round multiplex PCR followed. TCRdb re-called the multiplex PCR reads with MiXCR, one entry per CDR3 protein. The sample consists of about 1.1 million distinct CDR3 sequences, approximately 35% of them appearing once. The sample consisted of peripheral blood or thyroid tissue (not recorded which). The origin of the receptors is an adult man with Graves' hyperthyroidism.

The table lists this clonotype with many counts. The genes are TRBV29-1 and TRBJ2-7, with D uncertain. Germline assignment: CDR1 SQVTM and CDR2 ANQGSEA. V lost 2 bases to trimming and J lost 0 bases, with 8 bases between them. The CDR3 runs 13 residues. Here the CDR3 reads CSVEWGSSYEQYF. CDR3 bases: TGCAGCGTTGAATGGGGATCCTCCTACGAGCAGTACTTC.

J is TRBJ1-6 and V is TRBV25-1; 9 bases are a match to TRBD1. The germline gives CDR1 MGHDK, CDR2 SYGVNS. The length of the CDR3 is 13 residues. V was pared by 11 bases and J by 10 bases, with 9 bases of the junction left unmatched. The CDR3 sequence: CAVLGQGQSPLHF. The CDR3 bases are TGTGCCGTCTTGGGACAGGGCCAATCACCCCTCCACTTT.

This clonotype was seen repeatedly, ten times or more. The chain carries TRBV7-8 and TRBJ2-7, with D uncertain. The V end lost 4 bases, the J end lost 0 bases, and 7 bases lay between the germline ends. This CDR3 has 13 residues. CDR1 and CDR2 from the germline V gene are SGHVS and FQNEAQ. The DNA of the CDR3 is TGTGCCAGCAGCTCACGGTTCTCCTACGAGCAGTACTTC. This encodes CASSSRFSYEQYF.

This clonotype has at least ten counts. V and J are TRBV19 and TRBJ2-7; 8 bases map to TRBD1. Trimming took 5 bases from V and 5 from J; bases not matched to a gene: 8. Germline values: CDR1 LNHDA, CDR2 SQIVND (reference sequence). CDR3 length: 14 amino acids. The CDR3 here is CASSRQGLPHEQYF. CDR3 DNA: TGTGCCAGTAGTCGACAGGGGCTCCCCCACGAGCAGTACTTC.

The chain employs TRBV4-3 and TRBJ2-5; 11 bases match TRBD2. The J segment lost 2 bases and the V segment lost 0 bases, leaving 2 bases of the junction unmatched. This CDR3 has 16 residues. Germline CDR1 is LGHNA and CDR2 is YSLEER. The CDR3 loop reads CASSQDGTSGQETQYF. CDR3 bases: TGCGCCAGCAGCCAAGACGGGACTAGCGGACAAGAGACCCAGTACTTC.

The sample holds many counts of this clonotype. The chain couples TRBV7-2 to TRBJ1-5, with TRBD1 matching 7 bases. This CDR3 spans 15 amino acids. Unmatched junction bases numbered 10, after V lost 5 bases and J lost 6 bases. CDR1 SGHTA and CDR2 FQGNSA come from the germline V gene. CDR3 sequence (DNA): TGTGCCAGCAGCCGGGAGGAGGGGGCCGGTCAGCCCCAGCATTTT. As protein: CASSREEGAGQPQHF. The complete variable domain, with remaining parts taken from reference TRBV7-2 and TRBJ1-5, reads GAGVSQSPSNKVTEKGKDVELRCDPISGHTALYWYRQSLGQGLEFLIYFQGNSAPDKSGLPSDRFSAERTGGSVSTLTIQRTQQEDSAVYLCASSREEGAGQPQHFGDGTRLSIL.

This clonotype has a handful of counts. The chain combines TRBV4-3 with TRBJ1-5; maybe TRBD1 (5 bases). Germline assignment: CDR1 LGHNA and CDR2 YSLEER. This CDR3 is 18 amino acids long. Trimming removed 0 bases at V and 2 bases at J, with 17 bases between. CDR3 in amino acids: CASSQDWAQGYGNQPQHF. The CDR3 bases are TGCGCCAGCAGCCAAGATTGGGCCCAGGGCTACGGCAATCAGCCCCAGCATTTT.

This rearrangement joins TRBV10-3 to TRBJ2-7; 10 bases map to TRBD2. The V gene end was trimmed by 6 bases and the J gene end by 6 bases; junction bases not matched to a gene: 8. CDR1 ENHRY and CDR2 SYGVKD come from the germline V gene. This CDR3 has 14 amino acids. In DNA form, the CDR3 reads TGTGCCATCAGCAATCTAGCGGGAGCGATCGAGCAGTACTTC. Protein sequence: CAISNLAGAIEQYF.

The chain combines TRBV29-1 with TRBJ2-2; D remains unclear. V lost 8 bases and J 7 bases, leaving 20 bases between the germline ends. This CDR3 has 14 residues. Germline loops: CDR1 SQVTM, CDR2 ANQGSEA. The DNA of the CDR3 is TGCAGCTCCTATCGAGATCCGAAGGGCGGGGAGCTGTTTTTT. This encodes CSSYRDPKGGELFF.

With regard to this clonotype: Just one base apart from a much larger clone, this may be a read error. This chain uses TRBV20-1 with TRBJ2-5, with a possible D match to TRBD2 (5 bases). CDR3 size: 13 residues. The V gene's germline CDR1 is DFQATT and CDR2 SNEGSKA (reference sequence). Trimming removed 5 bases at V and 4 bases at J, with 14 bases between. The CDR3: CSAETGLSETQYF. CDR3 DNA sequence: TGCAGTGCTGAGACTGGACTTTCAGAGACCCAGTACTTC.

CDR3 sequence (DNA): TGTGCCAGCAGCCAATTACGACAGGCCGTAGCTTTCTTT. Amino acid sequence: CASSQLRQAVAFF. The chain links TRBV14 to TRBJ1-1, with D possibly matching TRBD1 (6 bases). Germline-derived CDR1 and CDR2 are SGHDN and FVKESK. This CDR3 comprises 13 residues. V lost 2 bases to trimming and J lost 10 bases, with 14 bases between them.

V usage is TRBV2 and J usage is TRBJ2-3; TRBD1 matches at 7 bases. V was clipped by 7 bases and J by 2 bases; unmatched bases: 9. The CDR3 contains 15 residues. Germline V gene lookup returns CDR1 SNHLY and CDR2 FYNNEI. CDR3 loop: CASTVRDSHTDTQYF. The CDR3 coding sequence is TGTGCCAGCACCGTCCGGGACAGCCACACAGATACGCAGTATTTT.

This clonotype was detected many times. CDR3 amino acids: CASSLPGGARREQYF. In DNA form, the CDR3 reads TGTGCCAGCAGCTTACCAGGGGGCGCGCGGCGCGAGCAGTACTTC. This sequence joins TRBV7-8 and TRBJ2-7; 8 nucleotides match TRBD1. CDR1 and CDR2 from the germline V gene are SGHVS and FQNEAQ. Unmatched junction bases numbered 9, after V lost 2 bases and J lost 6 bases. The CDR3 sequence is 15 residues long.

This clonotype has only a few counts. Here the CDR3 DNA reads TGTGCCAGCAGGGGAGTCAGGCAAGGGGAGATCTATGGCTACACCTTC. Translating gives CASRGVRQGEIYGYTF. The chain carries TRBV25-1 and TRBJ1-2; D perhaps matches TRBD1 (5 bases). Germline V lookup: CDR1 MGHDK, CDR2 SYGVNS. With 6 bases removed from V and 4 bases from J, the gap between germline ends came to 21 bases. The CDR3 loop spans 16 amino acids.

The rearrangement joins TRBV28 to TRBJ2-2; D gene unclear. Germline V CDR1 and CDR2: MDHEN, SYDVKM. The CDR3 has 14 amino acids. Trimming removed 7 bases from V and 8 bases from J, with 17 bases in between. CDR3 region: CASISADTPGELFF. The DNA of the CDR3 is TGTGCCAGCATTTCGGCAGACACACCGGGGGAGCTGTTTTTT. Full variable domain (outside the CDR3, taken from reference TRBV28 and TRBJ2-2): DVKVTQSSRYLVKRTGEKVFLECVQDMDHENMFWYRQDPGLGLRLIYFSYDVKMKEKGDIPEGYSVSREKKERFSLILESASTNQTSMYLCASISADTPGELFFGEGSRLTVL.

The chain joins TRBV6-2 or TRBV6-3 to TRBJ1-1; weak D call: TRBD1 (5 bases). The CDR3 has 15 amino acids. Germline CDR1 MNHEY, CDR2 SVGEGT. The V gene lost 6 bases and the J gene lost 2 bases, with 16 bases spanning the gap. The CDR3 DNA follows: TGTGCCAGCAGAGACGCTGGGACCCATAACACTGAAGCTTTCTTT. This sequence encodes CASRDAGTHNTEAFF.

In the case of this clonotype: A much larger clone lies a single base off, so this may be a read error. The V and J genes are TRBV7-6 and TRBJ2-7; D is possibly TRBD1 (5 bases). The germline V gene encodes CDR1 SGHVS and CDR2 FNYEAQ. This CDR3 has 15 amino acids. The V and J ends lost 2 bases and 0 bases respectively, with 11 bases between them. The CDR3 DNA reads TGTGCCAGCAGCTTACGACAGAGTGTCTCCTACGAGCAGTACTTC. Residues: CASSLRQSVSYEQYF.

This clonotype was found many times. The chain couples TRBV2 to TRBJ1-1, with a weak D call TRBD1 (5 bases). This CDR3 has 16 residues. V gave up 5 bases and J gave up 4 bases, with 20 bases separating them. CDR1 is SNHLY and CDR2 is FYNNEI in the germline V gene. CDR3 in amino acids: CASSIVQGFQTTEAFF. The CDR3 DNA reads TGTGCCAGCAGTATCGTGCAGGGTTTTCAGACCACTGAAGCTTTCTTT.

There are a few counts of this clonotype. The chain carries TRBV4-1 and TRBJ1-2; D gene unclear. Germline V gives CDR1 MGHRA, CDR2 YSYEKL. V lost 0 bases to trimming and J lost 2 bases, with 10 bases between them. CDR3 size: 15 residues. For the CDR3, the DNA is TGCGCCAGCAGCCAAGAGGTACACGAGAACTATGGCTACACCTTC. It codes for CASSQEVHENYGYTF.

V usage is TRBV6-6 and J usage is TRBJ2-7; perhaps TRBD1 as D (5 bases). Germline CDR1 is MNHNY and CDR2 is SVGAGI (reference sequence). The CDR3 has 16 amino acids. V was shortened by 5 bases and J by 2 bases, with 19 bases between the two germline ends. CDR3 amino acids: CASSDTSARAAYEQYF. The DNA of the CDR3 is TGTGCCAGCAGTGACACCAGTGCCAGGGCCGCCTACGAGCAGTACTTC.

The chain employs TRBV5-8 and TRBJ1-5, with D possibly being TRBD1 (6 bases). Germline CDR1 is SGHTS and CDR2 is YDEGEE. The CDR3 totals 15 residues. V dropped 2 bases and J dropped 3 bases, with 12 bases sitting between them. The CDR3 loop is CASSFGGQTNQPQHF. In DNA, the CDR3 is TGTGCCAGCAGCTTCGGGGGGCAGACCAATCAGCCCCAGCATTTT.

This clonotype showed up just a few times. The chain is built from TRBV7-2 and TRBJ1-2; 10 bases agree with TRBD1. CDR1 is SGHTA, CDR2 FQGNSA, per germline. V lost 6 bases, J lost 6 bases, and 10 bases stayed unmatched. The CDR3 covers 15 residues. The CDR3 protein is CASSPVTGTGDGYTF. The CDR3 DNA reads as TGTGCCAGCAGTCCAGTGACCGGGACAGGGGATGGCTACACCTTC.

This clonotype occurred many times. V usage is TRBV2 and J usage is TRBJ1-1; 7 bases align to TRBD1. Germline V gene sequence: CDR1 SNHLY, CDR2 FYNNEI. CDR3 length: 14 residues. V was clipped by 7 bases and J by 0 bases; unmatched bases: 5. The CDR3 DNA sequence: TGTGCCAGCACTGAGACAGGGCTGAACACTGAAGCTTTCTTT. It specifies CASTETGLNTEAFF.

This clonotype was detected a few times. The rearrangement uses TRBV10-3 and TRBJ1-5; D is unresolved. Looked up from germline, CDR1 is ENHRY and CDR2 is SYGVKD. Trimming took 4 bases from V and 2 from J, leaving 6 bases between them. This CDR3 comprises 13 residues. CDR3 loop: CAISVEGNQPQHF. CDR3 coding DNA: TGTGCCATCAGTGTGGAGGGCAATCAGCCCCAGCATTTT.

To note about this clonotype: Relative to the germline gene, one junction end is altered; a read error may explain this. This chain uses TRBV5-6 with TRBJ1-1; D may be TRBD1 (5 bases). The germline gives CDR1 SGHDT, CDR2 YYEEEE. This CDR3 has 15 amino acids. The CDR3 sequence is CVSFPGAGARSEAFF. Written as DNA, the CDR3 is TGTGTCAGCTTTCCCGGGGCCGGGGCTAGGTCTGAAGCTTTCTTT.

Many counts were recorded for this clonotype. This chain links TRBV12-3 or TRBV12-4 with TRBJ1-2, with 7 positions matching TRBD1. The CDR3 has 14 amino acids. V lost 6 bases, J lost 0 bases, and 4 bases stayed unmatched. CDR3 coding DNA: TGTGCCAGCAGGGGGGACAGAACTAACTATGGCTACACCTTC. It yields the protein CASRGDRTNYGYTF.

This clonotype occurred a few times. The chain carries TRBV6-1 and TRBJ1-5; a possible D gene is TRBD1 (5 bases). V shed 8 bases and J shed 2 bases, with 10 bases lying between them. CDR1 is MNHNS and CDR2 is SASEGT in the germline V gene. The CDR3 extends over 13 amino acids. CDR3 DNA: TGTGCCAGCGATTGGGGGGGCAATCAGCCCCAGCATTTT. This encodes CASDWGGNQPQHF.

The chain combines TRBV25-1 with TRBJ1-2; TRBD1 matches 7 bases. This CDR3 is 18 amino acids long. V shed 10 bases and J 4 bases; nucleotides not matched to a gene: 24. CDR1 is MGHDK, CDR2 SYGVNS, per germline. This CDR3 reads CATSQAPIQGRETYGYTF. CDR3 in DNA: TGTGCCACCAGCCAGGCTCCTATACAGGGGCGGGAGACCTATGGCTACACCTTC.

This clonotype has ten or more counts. CDR3 loop: CASGRQSATNEKLFF. The CDR3, as DNA: TGTGCCAGCGGCAGACAGTCTGCAACTAATGAAAAACTGTTTTTT. This chain joins TRBV5-5 and TRBJ1-4; D might be TRBD1 (5 bases). Germline assignment: CDR1 SGHKS and CDR2 YYEKEE (reference sequence). The V gene lost 7 bases and the J gene lost 0 bases, with 13 bases spanning the gap. This CDR3 is built from 15 residues.

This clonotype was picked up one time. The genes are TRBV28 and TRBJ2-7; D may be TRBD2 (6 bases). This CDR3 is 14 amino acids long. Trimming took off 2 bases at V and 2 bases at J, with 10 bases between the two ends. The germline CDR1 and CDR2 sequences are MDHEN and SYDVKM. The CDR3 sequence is CASSLHSSAYEQYF. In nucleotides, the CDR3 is TGTGCCAGCAGTTTACATTCTAGCGCCTACGAGCAGTACTTC.

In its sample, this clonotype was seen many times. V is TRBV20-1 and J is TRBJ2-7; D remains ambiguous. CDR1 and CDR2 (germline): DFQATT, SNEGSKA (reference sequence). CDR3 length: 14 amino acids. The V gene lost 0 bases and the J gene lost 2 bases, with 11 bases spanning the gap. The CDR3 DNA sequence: TGCAGTGCTAGAGATTTGGCCGTAGCCTACGAGCAGTACTTC. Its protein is CSARDLAVAYEQYF.

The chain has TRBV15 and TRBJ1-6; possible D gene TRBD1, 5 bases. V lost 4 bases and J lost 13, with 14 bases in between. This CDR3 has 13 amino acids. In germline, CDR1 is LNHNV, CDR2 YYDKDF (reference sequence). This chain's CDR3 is CATSTRGGIPLHF. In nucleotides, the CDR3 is TGTGCCACCAGCACACGGGGGGGAATCCCCCTCCACTTT.